One and the same sample provided the 31 T cell receptor beta chains below, sequenced in a study of glioma-infiltrating T cells. TCR alpha and beta CDR3 regions were amplified from RNA using iRepertoire nested multiplex PCR. One entry per CDR3 protein, called by TCRdb with MiXCR from the multiplex PCR reads. The table has 300,000 to 400,000 distinct CDR3 sequences, roughly 41% seen once. Sequencing input: glioma tissue, nonneoplastic brain tissue, or PBMCs (not recorded which). These receptors were obtained from a human donor with low-grade glioma or glioblastoma, undergoing nonglioma brain surgery, or in good health (not recorded which).

On this clonotype itself: Relative to the germline gene, one junction end is altered; a read error may explain this. CDR3 amino acids: CSASDRFLSYQQYF. Written as DNA, the CDR3 is TGCAGTGCTTCGGACAGGTTTCTCTCCTACCAGCAGTACTTC. The chain joins TRBV20-1 to TRBJ2-7, with 7 nucleotides matching TRBD1. This CDR3 spans 14 amino acids. Germline loops: CDR1 DFQATT, CDR2 SNEGSKA (reference sequence).

This clonotype appeared a few times. The rearrangement links TRBV4-3 to TRBJ2-2; no definite D call. CDR3 length equals 16 residues. V was pared by 0 bases and J by 0 bases, with 8 bases between. Germline lookup yields CDR1 LGHNA and CDR2 YSLEER. CDR3 coding DNA: TGCGCCAGCAGCCAAGATGCTAGAGCGAACACCGGGGAGCTGTTTTTT. Protein product: CASSQDARANTGELFF.

The chain couples TRBV6-1 to TRBJ2-7; possible D gene TRBD1, 6 bases. Trimming removed 10 bases at V and 3 bases at J, with 19 bases between. Per the germline V gene, CDR1 is MNHNS and CDR2 is SASEGT. This CDR3 comprises 14 residues. DNA for the CDR3: TGTGCCACACGGACCGGGACAAAAGACTACGAGCAGTACTTC. Its protein is CATRTGTKDYEQYF.

This clonotype was observed at least ten times. This chain uses TRBV15 with TRBJ1-2; D perhaps matches TRBD1 (5 bases). V was trimmed by 0 bases and J by 5 bases, leaving 10 bases between them. The CDR3 sequence is 14 residues long. CDR1 is LNHNV and CDR2 is YYDKDF in the germline V gene (reference sequence). CDR3 protein: CATSRELGTYGYTF. In DNA, the CDR3 is TGTGCCACCAGCAGAGAATTGGGGACGTATGGCTACACCTTC.

Points on this clonotype: Since a much larger clone is just one base distant, this may be a read error. The rearrangement links TRBV27 to TRBJ2-1, with 7 nucleotides matching TRBD1. Germline assignment: CDR1 MNHEY and CDR2 SMNVEV (reference sequence). V gave up 4 bases and J gave up 6 bases; unmatched junction bases: 6. The CDR3 length is 14 residues. The chain's CDR3 is CASSSYNRGNEQFF. CDR3 bases: TGTGCCAGCAGTTCGTATAACAGGGGCAATGAGCAGTTCTTC.

Remarks on this clonotype: A much larger clone sits a single nucleotide away, making a read error possible. The chain recombines TRBV28 with TRBJ1-6; D gene unclear. CDR3 size: 14 residues. Germline lookup yields CDR1 MDHEN and CDR2 SYDVKM. The V end lost 6 bases, the J end lost 0 bases, and 6 bases lay between the germline ends. In DNA form, the CDR3 reads TGTGCCAGCAGATCGAGCTCCTATAATTCACCCCTCCACTTT. It yields the protein CASRSSSYNSPLHF.

A remark on this clonotype: The junction departs from germline at one end; a sequencing error may be responsible. The gene calls are TRBV2 and TRBJ2-1; D is uncertain. This CDR3 is built from 10 residues. CDR1 is SNHLY, CDR2 FYNNEI, per germline. CDR3 in amino acids: CASGGVAQLF. The CDR3 DNA follows: TGTGCCAGCGGCGGAGTGGCGCAGCTCTTC.

This clonotype was seen a handful of times. The V gene is TRBV7-8, the J gene TRBJ2-1; the match to TRBD2 covers 11 bases. Germline trimming cut 4 bases from V and 1 base from J; bases unmatched to any gene: 9. The CDR3 is 18 residues long. From germline, CDR1 is SGHVS and CDR2 FQNEAQ. For the CDR3, the DNA is TGTGCCAGCAGCTACCCCGTAGCGGGAGGGAGGTCCTACAATGAGCAGTTCTTC. It specifies CASSYPVAGGRSYNEQFF.

The gene calls are TRBV11-3 and TRBJ2-7, with D hard to call. Trimming took off 5 bases at V and 3 bases at J, with 8 bases between the two ends. CDR3 size: 12 residues. CDR1 and CDR2 (germline): SGHNT, YENEEA. The CDR3 nucleotides are TGTGCCAGCAGCGGGCCCGACTACGAGCAGTACTTC. As protein: CASSGPDYEQYF. The full variable domain, its missing parts supplied by reference TRBV11-3 and TRBJ2-7, is EAGVVQSPRYKIIEKKQPVAFWCNPISGHNTLYWYLQNLGQGPELLIRYENEEAVDDSQLPKDRFSAERLKGVDSTLKIQPAELGDSAVYLCASSGPDYEQYFGPGTRLTVT.

V usage is TRBV4-2 and J usage is TRBJ1-1, with D possibly being TRBD1 (5 bases). Trimming stripped 4 bases from V and 3 bases from J, with 18 bases between. Germline values: CDR1 LGHNA, CDR2 YNFKEQ. The CDR3 extends over 16 amino acids. This CDR3 reads CASSPGTPPVDTEAFF. CDR3 nucleotide sequence: TGTGCCAGCAGCCCCGGGACCCCTCCGGTCGACACTGAAGCTTTCTTT.

This clonotype was seen many times. The CDR3 coding sequence is TGTGCCAGCAGTCACAGATATAGCAATCAGCCCCAGCATTTT. This sequence encodes CASSHRYSNQPQHF. The chain employs TRBV27 and TRBJ1-5; D remains ambiguous. The ends were cut back, 5 bases at V and 0 bases at J, with 8 bases in the middle. The CDR3 is made up of 14 amino acids. CDR1 and CDR2 from the germline V gene are MNHEY and SMNVEV (reference sequence).

The J gene is TRBJ1-1, the V gene TRBV20-1; 7 bases are a match to TRBD1. CDR3 size: 15 residues. V gave up 5 bases and J gave up 4 bases; unmatched junction bases: 13. The germline gives CDR1 DFQATT, CDR2 SNEGSKA (reference sequence). CDR3 nucleotide sequence: TGCAGTGCTGGAACTGGGTCAGGGGGTGGCACTGAAGCTTTCTTT. The encoded protein is CSAGTGSGGGTEAFF.

The chain links TRBV12-3 or TRBV12-4 to TRBJ2-1; the D gene is possibly TRBD2 (5 bases). The CDR3 consists of 15 residues. The V gene lost 6 bases and the J gene lost 5 bases, with 17 bases spanning the gap. This chain's CDR3 is CASSPLVTFHNEQFF. CDR3 nucleotides: TGTGCCAGCAGCCCACTAGTAACATTTCACAATGAGCAGTTCTTC.

The sample holds one count of this clonotype. This may be a read error, as it is one base from a much larger clone. The chain joins TRBV6-2 or TRBV6-3 to TRBJ1-5, with 7 bases aligning to TRBD1. The V gene's germline CDR1 is MNHEY and CDR2 SVGEGT. The CDR3 loop spans 16 amino acids. V was pared by 7 bases and J by 0 bases, with 9 bases of the junction left unmatched. This CDR3 is CASNTIDRDSNQPQHF. The CDR3 DNA sequence: TGTGCCAGCAACACTATTGACAGGGATAGCAATCAGCCCCAGCATTTT.

The chain recombines TRBV4-3 with TRBJ2-4; 9 nucleotides line up with TRBD2. The CDR3 extends over 14 amino acids. V was pared by 3 bases and J by 6 bases, with 3 bases of the junction left unmatched. Germline CDR1 LGHNA, CDR2 YSLEER. The CDR3 bases are TGCGCCAGCAGCCACCGGACTAGCGCAAACATTCAGTACTTC. This encodes CASSHRTSANIQYF.

V usage is TRBV27 and J usage is TRBJ1-2; D uncertain. V was pared by 6 bases and J by 3 bases, with 14 bases between. This CDR3 region has 14 residues. Germline V gene sequence: CDR1 MNHEY, CDR2 SMNVEV (reference sequence). The CDR3, as DNA: TGTGCCAGCAGCGTAGGCCAGGATTACTATGGCTACACCTTC. Protein: CASSVGQDYYGYTF.

This clonotype showed up many times. The CDR3 nucleotides are TGTGCCACCAGCAGAGTGGCACTTCGCGGCACTGAAGCTTTCTTT. The encoded protein is CATSRVALRGTEAFF. J is TRBJ1-1 and V is TRBV15; D ambiguous. Trimming shortened V by 1 base and J by 4 bases, and 13 bases separated the two germline ends. Looked up from germline, CDR1 is LNHNV and CDR2 is YYDKDF (reference sequence). There are 15 residues in the CDR3.

As regards this clonotype: At one end, the junction sequence differs from germline, possibly due to a read error. The gene calls are TRBV27 and TRBJ2-1; 7 bases agree with TRBD2. The J call may be in error: the DNA end matches TRBJ2-5 better. Germline loops: CDR1 MNHEY, CDR2 SMNVEV (reference sequence). This CDR3 is 16 amino acids long. This chain's CDR3 is CASSPSLALLGEIQYF. The CDR3 coding sequence is TGTGCCAGCAGTCCCTCACTAGCGCTCCTGGGAGAGATCCAGTACTTC.

To note about this clonotype: A much more abundant neighbour one base away suggests this may be a read error. The chain links TRBV27 to TRBJ2-6; D call uncertain. This CDR3 comprises 16 residues. V was shortened by 3 bases and J by 0 bases, with 9 bases between the two germline ends. From germline, CDR1 is MNHEY and CDR2 SMNVEV (reference sequence). The CDR3 DNA reads TGTGCCAGCAGTTTTGTAGGGTTCTCTGGGGCCAACGTCCTGACTTTC. Protein sequence: CASSFVGFSGANVLTF. Based on the CDR3 plus reference TRBV27 and TRBJ2-6, the full variable domain is EAQVTQNPRYLITVTGKKLTVTCSQNMNHEYMSWYRQDPGLGLRQIYYSMNVEVTDKGDVPEGYKVSRKEKRNFPLILESPSPNQTSLYFCASSFVGFSGANVLTFGAGSRLTVL.

Remarks on this clonotype: The conserved phenylalanine or tryptophan is not found at the CDR3 terminus, so this likely reflects a read error. The chain couples TRBV20-1 to TRBJ2-3, with 9 positions matching TRBD2. Germline V lookup: CDR1 DFQATT, CDR2 SNEGSKA (reference sequence). This CDR3 is 14 amino acids long. As DNA, the CDR3 is TGCAGACCCCAGGGCGGGGCGGGAGGGGATACGCAGTATCTT. It specifies CRPQGGAGGDTQYL.

The chain recombines TRBV12-3 or TRBV12-4 with TRBJ2-7; no reliable D call. V was shortened by 2 bases and J by 3 bases, with 8 bases between the two germline ends. The CDR3 runs 13 residues. The CDR3 DNA sequence: TGTGCCAGCAGTTTAACGTTCAACTACGAGCAGTACTTC. It is translated as CASSLTFNYEQYF.

The chain couples TRBV10-3 to TRBJ1-1; no clear D gene. With 6 bases removed from V and 3 bases from J, the gap between germline ends came to 17 bases. This CDR3 region has 15 residues. Germline values: CDR1 ENHRY, CDR2 SYGVKD. CDR3 sequence (DNA): TGTGCCATCAGCCCCAGGAAGGAACAGTACACTGAAGCTTTCTTT. The encoded protein is CAISPRKEQYTEAFF.

This chain links TRBV27 with TRBJ2-7; maybe TRBD2 (5 bases). The CDR3 contains 13 residues. Trimming pared 10 bases from V and 2 bases from J, leaving 15 bases between. The germline CDR1 and CDR2 sequences are MNHEY and SMNVEV (reference sequence). Here the CDR3 DNA reads TGTGCCACCGAACCAGCGGCTCCCTACGAGCAGTACTTC. Amino acid sequence: CATEPAAPYEQYF.

The CDR3 nucleotides read TGTGCCAGCAGCTTAACGCCCGTACTTACAGGGAACACTGAAGCTTTCTTT. Amino acids: CASSLTPVLTGNTEAFF. V gene TRBV7-3 combines with J gene TRBJ1-1, with a tentative D call TRBD1 (5 bases). Germline loops: CDR1 SGHTA, CDR2 FQGTGA. Trimming pared 0 bases from V and 1 base from J, leaving 15 bases between. This CDR3 is built from 17 residues.

This clonotype was recorded a few times. The chain couples TRBV6-1 to TRBJ2-7, with D perhaps matching TRBD1 (6 bases). CDR3 length: 16 amino acids. V lost 0 bases and J 4 bases, leaving 16 bases between the germline ends. CDR1 is MNHNS, CDR2 SASEGT, per germline. CDR3 loop: CASSEAFPGHLYEQYF. CDR3 in DNA: TGTGCCAGCAGTGAAGCGTTTCCGGGACATTTGTACGAGCAGTACTTC.

This chain uses TRBV4-1 with TRBJ2-4; 10 bases map to TRBD2. The CDR3 has 17 residues. Per germline, CDR1 MGHRA and CDR2 YSYEKL. V shed 2 bases and J 0 bases; nucleotides not matched to a gene: 4. CDR3 in amino acids: CASSQPTSGIAKNIQYF. The DNA of the CDR3 is TGCGCCAGCAGCCAACCTACTAGCGGGATAGCCAAAAACATTCAGTACTTC.

This chain connects TRBV15 to TRBJ2-5; D is perhaps TRBD1 (6 bases). The CDR3 totals 14 residues. The germline V gene has CDR1 LNHNV and CDR2 YYDKDF (reference sequence). V dropped 1 base and J dropped 4 bases, with 10 bases sitting between them. The CDR3 region is CATSRGGTLETQYF. The CDR3 nucleotides are TGTGCCACCAGCAGAGGGGGGACATTAGAGACCCAGTACTTC.

This chain connects TRBV20-1 to TRBJ2-5; D call uncertain. Germline CDR1 reads DFQATT; CDR2 reads SNEGSKA (reference sequence). The CDR3 totals 13 residues. CDR3 DNA: TGCAGCGTTGAATTCCGCAGGCAAGAGACCCAGTACTTC. Amino acids: CSVEFRRQETQYF.

Points on this clonotype: No conserved phenylalanine or tryptophan is present at the end of the CDR3, so a read error is the likely explanation. The chain couples TRBV2 to TRBJ1-1, with D tentatively TRBD1 (5 bases). In germline, CDR1 is SNHLY, CDR2 FYNNEI. Trimming pared 3 bases from V and 3 bases from J, leaving 17 bases between. The CDR3 length is 16 residues. CDR3 region: CASSEGSGTPDTEAFL. In DNA, the CDR3 is TGTGCCAGCAGTGAGGGGTCGGGGACCCCGGACACTGAAGCTTTCCTT.

As for this clonotype: The germline gene is not matched at one end of the junction; a read error may be the cause. The genes are TRBV4-3 and TRBJ2-3; 9 nucleotides agree with TRBD2. The germline V gene has CDR1 LGHNA and CDR2 YSLEER. The CDR3 sequence is 18 residues long. The CDR3 spells CASSQHSSLAGSTDKQYF. DNA of the CDR3: TGCGCCAGCAGCCAACACTCTTCCCTAGCGGGATCCACAGATAAGCAGTATTTT.

This clonotype was counted between two and nine times. The genes are TRBV11-2 and TRBJ2-7; D might be TRBD2 (5 bases). This CDR3 contains 16 residues. Trimming took off 4 bases at V and 4 bases at J, with 20 bases between the two ends. Germline lookup yields CDR1 SGHAT and CDR2 FQNNGV. Here the CDR3 DNA reads TGTGCCAGCAGCTCGTACCGGACTGTTTCCAGGTACGAGCAGTACTTC. It encodes CASSSYRTVSRYEQYF.